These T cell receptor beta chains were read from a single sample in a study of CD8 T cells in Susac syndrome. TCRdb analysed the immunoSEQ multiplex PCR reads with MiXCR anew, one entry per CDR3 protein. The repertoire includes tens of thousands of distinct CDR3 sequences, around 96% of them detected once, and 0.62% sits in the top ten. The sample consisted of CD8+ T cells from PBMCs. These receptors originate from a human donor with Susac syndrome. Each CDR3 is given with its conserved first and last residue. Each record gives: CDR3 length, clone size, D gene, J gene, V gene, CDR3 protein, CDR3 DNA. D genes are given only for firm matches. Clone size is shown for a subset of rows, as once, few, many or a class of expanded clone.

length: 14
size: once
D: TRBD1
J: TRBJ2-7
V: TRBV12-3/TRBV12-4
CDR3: CASSFTGGGYEQYF
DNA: TGTGCCAGCAGTTTTACAGGGGGCGGTTACGAGCAGTACTTC

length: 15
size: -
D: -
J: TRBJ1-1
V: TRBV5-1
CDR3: CASSLEAGGTFEAFF
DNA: TGCGCCAGCAGCTTGGAGGCAGGAGGGACCTTTGAAGCTTTCTTT

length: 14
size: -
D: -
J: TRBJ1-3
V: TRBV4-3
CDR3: CASSQGTGGDTIYF
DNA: TGCGCCAGCAGCCAAGGTACAGGCGGAGACACCATATATTTT

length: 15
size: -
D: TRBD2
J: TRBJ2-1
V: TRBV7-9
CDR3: CASSVEGLGALEQFF
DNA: TGTGCCAGCAGCGTAGAGGGACTAGGGGCCCTTGAGCAGTTCTTC

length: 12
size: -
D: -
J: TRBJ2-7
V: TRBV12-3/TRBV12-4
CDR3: CASSLNRDEQYF
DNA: TGTGCCAGCAGTTTAAACAGGGACGAGCAGTACTTC

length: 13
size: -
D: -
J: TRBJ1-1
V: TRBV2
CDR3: CASSELGNTEAFF
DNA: TGTGCCAGCAGTGAGTTGGGGAACACTGAAGCTTTCTTT

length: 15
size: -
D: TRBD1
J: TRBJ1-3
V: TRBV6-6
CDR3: CASSYSQGAGNTIYF
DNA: TGTGCCAGCAGTTACTCACAGGGGGCTGGAAACACCATATATTTT

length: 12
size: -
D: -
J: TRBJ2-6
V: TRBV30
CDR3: CAWDSGANVLTF
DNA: TGTGCCTGGGACTCTGGGGCCAACGTCCTGACTTTC

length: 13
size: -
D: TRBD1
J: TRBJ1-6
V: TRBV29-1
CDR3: CSVSQGTDSPLHF
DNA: TGCAGCGTTTCACAGGGGACTGATTCACCCCTCCACTTT

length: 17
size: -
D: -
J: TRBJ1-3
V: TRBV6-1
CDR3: CASGGVRAGGSGNTIYF
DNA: TGTGCCAGCGGAGGGGTCAGGGCGGGAGGCTCTGGAAACACCATATATTTT